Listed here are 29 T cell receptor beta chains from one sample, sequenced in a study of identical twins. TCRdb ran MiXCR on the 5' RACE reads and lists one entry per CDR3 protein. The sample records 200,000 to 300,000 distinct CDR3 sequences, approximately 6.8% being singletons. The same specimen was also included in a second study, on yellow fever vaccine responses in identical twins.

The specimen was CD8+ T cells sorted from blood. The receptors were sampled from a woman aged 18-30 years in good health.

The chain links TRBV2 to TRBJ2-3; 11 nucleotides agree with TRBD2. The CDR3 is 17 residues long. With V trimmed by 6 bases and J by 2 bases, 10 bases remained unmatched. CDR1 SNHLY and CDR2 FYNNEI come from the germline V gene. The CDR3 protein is CASRDSGGAPFTDTQYF. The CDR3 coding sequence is TGTGCCAGCAGAGATAGCGGGGGGGCCCCTTTCACAGATACGCAGTATTTT.

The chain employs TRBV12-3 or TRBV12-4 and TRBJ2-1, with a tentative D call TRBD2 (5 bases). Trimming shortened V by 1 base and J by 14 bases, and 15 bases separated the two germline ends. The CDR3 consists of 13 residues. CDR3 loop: CASSLGGSTPEFF. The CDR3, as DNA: TGTGCCAGCAGTTTAGGAGGGTCAACGCCCGAGTTCTTC.

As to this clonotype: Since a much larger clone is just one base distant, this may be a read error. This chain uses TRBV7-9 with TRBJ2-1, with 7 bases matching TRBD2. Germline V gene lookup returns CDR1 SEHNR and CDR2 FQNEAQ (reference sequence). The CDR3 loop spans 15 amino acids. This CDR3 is CASSLGRDYYDEQFF. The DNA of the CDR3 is TGTGCCAGCAGCTTAGGTCGGGACTACTACGATGAGCAGTTCTTC.

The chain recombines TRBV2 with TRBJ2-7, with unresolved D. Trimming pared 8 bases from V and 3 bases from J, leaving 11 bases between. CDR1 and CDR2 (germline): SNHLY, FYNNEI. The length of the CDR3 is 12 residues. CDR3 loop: CASRGSLYEQYV. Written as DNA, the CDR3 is TGTGCCAGCCGTGGGTCCCTCTACGAGCAGTACGTC.

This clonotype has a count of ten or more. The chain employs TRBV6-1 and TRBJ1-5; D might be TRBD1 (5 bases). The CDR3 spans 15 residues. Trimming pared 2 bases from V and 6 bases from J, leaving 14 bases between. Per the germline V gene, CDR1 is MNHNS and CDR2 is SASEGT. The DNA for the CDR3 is TGTGCCAGCAGTGAATCATCCGGGGGTATTCAGCCCCAGCATTTT. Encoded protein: CASSESSGGIQPQHF.

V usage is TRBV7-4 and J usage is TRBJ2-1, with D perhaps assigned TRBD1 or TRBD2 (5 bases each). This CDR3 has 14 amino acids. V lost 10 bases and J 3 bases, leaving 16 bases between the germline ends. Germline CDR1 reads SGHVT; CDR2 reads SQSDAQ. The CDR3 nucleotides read TGTGCCAACCCGGAGTGGGACCTCTACAATGAGCAGTTCTTC. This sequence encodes CANPEWDLYNEQFF.

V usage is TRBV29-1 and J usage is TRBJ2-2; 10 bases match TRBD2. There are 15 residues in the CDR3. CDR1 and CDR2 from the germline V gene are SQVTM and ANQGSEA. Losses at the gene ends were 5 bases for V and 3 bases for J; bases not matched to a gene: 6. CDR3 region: CSVRSGGADTGELFF. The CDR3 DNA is TGCAGCGTTAGGAGCGGGGGGGCAGACACCGGGGAGCTGTTTTTT.

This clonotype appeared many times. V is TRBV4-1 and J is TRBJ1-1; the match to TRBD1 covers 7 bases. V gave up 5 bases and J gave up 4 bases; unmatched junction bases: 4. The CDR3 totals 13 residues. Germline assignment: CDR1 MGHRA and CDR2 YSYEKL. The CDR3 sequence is CASSKTGSTEAFF. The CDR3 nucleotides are TGCGCCAGCAGCAAGACAGGGTCCACTGAAGCTTTCTTT.

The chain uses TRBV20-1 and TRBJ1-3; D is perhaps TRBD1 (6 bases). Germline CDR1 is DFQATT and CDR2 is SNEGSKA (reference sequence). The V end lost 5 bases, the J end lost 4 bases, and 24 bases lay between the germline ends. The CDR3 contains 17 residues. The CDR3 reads CSALAVGRGKVGNTIYF. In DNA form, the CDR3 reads TGCAGTGCTTTAGCGGTGGGAAGGGGGAAGGTGGGAAACACCATATATTTT.

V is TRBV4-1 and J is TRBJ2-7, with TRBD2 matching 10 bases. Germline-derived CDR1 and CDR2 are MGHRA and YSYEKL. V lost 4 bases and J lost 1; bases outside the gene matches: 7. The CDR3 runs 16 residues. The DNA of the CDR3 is TGCGCCAGCAGCCCAGACGGGACTAGCGCTTCCTACGAGCAGTACTTC. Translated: CASSPDGTSASYEQYF.

In DNA form, the CDR3 reads TGTGCCAGCATCGGGGAGGCCCCCTTGGATGAGCAGTTCTTC. This codes for CASIGEAPLDEQFF. This sequence joins TRBV7-9 and TRBJ2-1, with a possible D match to TRBD2 (6 bases). The germline V and J ends were trimmed by 7 bases and 8 bases, with 18 bases remaining between them. CDR3 length: 14 amino acids. From germline, CDR1 is SEHNR and CDR2 FQNEAQ (reference sequence).

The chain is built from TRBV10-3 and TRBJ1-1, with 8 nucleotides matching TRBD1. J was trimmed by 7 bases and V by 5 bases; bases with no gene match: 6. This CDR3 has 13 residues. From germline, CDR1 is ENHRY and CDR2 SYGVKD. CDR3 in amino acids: CAISSDRESEAFF. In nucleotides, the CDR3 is TGTGCCATCAGTTCGGACAGGGAAAGTGAAGCTTTCTTT.

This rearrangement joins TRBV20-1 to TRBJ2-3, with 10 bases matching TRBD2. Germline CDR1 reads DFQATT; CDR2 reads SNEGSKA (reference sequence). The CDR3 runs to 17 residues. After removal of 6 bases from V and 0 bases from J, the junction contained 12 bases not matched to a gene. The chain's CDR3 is CSAKQSGGDLSTDTQYF. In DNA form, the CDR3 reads TGCAGTGCCAAGCAAAGCGGGGGGGACCTTAGCACAGATACGCAGTATTTT.

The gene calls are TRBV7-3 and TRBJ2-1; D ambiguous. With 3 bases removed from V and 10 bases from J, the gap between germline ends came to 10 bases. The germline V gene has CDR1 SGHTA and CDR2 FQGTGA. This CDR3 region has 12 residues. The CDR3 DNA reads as TGTGCCAGCAGCTTTGGTAATCACGAGCAGTTCTTC. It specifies CASSFGNHEQFF.

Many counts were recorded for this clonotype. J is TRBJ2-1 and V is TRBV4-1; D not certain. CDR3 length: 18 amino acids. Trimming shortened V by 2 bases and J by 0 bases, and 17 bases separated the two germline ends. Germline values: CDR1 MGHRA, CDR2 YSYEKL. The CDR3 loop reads CASSQLRGPSLSYNEQFF. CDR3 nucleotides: TGCGCCAGCAGCCAACTCCGAGGACCTTCACTCTCCTACAATGAGCAGTTCTTC.

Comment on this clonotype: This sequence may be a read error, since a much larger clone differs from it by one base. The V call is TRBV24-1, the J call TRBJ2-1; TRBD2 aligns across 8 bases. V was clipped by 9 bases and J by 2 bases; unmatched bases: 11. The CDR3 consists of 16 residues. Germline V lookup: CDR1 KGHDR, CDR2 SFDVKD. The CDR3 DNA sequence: TGTGCCACCGGTGGGTTCGCTAGCGGGCCCTACAATGAGCAGTTCTTC. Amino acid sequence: CATGGFASGPYNEQFF.

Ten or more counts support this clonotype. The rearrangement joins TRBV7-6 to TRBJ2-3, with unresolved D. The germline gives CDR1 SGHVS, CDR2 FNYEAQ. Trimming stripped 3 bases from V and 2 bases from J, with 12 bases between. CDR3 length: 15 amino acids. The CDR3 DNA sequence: TGTGCCAGCAGCTTCGTGATTCAGAACACAGATACGCAGTATTTT. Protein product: CASSFVIQNTDTQYF.

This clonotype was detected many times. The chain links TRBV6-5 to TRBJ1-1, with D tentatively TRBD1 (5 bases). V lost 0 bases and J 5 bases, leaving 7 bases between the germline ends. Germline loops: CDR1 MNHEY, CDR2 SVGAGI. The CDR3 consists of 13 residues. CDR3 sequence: CASSYSGGTEAFF. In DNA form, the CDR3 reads TGTGCCAGCAGTTACTCGGGGGGTACTGAAGCTTTCTTT.

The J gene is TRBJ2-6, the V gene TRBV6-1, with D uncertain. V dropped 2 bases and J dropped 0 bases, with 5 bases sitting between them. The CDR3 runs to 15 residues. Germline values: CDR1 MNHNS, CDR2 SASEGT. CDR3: CASSESHSGANVLTF. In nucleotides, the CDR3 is TGTGCCAGCAGTGAATCCCACTCTGGGGCCAACGTCCTGACTTTC.

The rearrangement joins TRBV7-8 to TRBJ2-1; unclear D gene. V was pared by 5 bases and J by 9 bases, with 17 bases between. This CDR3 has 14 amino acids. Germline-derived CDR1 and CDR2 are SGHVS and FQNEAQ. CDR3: CASSPWAPQGEQFF. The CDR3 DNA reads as TGTGCCAGCAGCCCGTGGGCCCCCCAAGGTGAGCAGTTCTTC.

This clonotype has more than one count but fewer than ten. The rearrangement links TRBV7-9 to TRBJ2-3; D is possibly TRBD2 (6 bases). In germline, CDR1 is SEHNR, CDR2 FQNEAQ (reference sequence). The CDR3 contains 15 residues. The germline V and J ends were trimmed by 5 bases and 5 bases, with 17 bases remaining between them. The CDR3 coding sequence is TGTGCCAGCAGCGACCGGGACTTTCGCCTAGATACGCAGTATTTT. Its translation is CASSDRDFRLDTQYF.

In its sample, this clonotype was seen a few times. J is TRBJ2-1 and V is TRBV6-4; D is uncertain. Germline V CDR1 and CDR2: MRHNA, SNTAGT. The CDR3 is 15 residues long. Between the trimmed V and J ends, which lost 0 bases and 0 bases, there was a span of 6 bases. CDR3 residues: CASSDSEVSYNEQFF. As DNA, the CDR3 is TGTGCCAGCAGTGACTCAGAGGTCTCCTACAATGAGCAGTTCTTC.

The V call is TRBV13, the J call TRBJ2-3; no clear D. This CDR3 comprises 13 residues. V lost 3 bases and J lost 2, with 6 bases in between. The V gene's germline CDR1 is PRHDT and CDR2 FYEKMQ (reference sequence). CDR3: CASSFQDTDTQYF. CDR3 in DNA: TGTGCCAGCAGCTTTCAGGACACAGATACGCAGTATTTT. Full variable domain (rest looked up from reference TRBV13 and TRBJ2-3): AAGVIQSPRHLIKEKRETATLKCYPIPRHDTVYWYQQGPGQDPQFLISFYEKMQSDKGSIPDRFSAQQFSDYHSELNMSSLELGDSALYFCASSFQDTDTQYFGPGTRLTVL.

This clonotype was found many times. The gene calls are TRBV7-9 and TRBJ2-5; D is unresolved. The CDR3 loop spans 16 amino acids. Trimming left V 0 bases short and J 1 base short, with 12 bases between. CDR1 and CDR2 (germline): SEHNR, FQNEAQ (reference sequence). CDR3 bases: TGTGCCAGCAGCTTAGCGCTTCAGTTACTCCAAGAGACCCAGTACTTC. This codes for CASSLALQLLQETQYF.

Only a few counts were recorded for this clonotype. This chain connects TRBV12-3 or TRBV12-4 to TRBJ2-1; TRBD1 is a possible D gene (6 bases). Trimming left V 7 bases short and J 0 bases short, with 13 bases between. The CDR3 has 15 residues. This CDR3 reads CASTDTGSSYNEQFF. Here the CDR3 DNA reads TGTGCCAGCACCGATACAGGGAGCTCCTACAATGAGCAGTTCTTC.

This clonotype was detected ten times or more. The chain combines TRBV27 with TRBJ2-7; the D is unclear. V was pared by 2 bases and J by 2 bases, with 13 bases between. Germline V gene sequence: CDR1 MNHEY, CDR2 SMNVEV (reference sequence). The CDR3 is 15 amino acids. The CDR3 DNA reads TGTGCCAGCAGTTTAGTTTTTGGGGTCGCCTACGAGCAGTACTTC. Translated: CASSLVFGVAYEQYF.

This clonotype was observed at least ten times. The CDR3 loop reads CASRPTSGSVYNEQFF. The CDR3 DNA reads TGCGCCAGCAGGCCGACTAGCGGGAGTGTCTACAATGAGCAGTTCTTC. The J gene is TRBJ2-1, the V gene TRBV4-1; 12 bases are shared with TRBD2. The CDR3 has 16 amino acids. The V gene's germline CDR1 is MGHRA and CDR2 YSYEKL. After removal of 6 bases from V and 3 bases from J, the junction contained 6 bases not matched to a gene.

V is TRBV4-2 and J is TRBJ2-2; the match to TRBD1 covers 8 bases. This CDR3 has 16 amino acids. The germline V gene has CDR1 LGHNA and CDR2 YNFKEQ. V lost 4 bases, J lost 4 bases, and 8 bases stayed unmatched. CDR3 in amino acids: CASSPLTGAATGELFF. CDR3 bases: TGTGCCAGCAGCCCCCTGACAGGGGCGGCCACCGGGGAGCTGTTTTTT.

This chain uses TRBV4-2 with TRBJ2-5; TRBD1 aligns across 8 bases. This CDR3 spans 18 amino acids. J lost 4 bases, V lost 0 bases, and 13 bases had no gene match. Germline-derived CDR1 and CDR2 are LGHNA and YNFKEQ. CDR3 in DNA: TGTGCCAGCAGCCAAGATAGGGACAGGTCTCTGGTCTCAGAGACCCAGTACTTC. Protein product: CASSQDRDRSLVSETQYF.